These 5 T cell receptor beta chains share one sample of origin, sequenced in a study of cytomegalovirus exposure and HLA in healthy donors. A multiplex PCR was run with 60 Vbeta primers and 13 Jbeta primers. Method: immunoSEQ multiplex PCR; TCRdb's copy keeps in-frame clones and lacks some. This repertoire shows around 150,000 clones, roughly 82% found once; its top ten account for about 5.2%. Material: PBMCs. These receptor sequences come from a man aged 25 to 45 in good health and CMV-seropositive.

About this clone itself: Other DNA sequences in this sample translate to the same CDR3. The chain has TRBV14 and TRBJ2-3; D not resolved. The V end lost 0 bases, the J end lost 0 bases, and 4 bases lay between the germline ends. CDR1 is SGHDN, CDR2 FVKESK, per germline. This CDR3 has 14 residues. The CDR3 sequence: CASSQDLSTDTQYF. Written as DNA, the CDR3 is TGTGCCAGCAGCCAAGATCTCAGCACAGATACGCAGTATTTT.

Only one count was recorded for this clone. The J gene is TRBJ2-7, the V gene TRBV19; D is ambiguous. Germline CDR1 is LNHDA and CDR2 is SQIVND (reference sequence). The ends were cut back, 5 bases at V and 3 bases at J, with 14 bases in the middle. This CDR3 is 14 amino acids long. CDR3 DNA sequence: TGTGCCAGTAGTCCCCGTGACACTGGCTACGAGCAGTACTTC. Translating gives CASSPRDTGYEQYF.

A single count supports this clone. The chain uses TRBV28 and TRBJ1-5, with TRBD1 identical over 9 bases. The V segment lost 2 bases and the J segment 7 bases; nucleotides outside the gene matches: 6. The CDR3 is made up of 15 amino acids. Per germline, CDR1 MDHEN and CDR2 SYDVKM. CDR3 loop: CASSLGDREGQPQHF. Written as DNA, the CDR3 is TGTGCCAGCAGTTTAGGGGACAGGGAAGGCCAGCCCCAGCATTTT.

This chain connects TRBV7-2 to TRBJ2-1; D possibly corresponds to TRBD2 (5 bases). Trimming took off 5 bases at V and 5 bases at J, with 19 bases between the two ends. The CDR3 extends over 16 amino acids. Germline CDR1 reads SGHTA; CDR2 reads FQGNSA. For the CDR3, the DNA is TGTGCCAGCAGCCCCCAGGTGCGGGCGAGACACAATGAGCAGTTCTTC. Translated: CASSPQVRARHNEQFF.

The V and J genes are TRBV2 and TRBJ1-1; possibly TRBD1 for D (5 bases). Germline-derived CDR1 and CDR2 are SNHLY and FYNNEI. Trimming removed 6 bases at V and 6 bases at J, with 11 bases between. The CDR3 covers 12 residues. The CDR3 reads CASRPDSPEAFF. For the CDR3, the DNA is TGTGCCAGCAGACCCGACAGCCCTGAAGCTTTCTTT. Complete variable domain (other parts from reference TRBV2 and TRBJ1-1): EPEVTQTPSHQVTQMGQEVILRCVPISNHLYFYWYRQILGQKVEFLVSFYNNEISEKSEIFDDQFSVERPDGSNFTLKIRSTKLEDSAMYFCASRPDSPEAFFGQGTRLTVV.